This entry is about one T cell receptor beta chain. Its target is not known. This sample stems from a study of cytomegalovirus exposure and HLA in healthy donors. Study-wide background: Of the donors genotyped, approximately 400 in all, about 80% fell in the Caucasian-associated ancestry cluster.

CDR1 is LGHNA, CDR2 YNFKEQ, per germline. J lost 7 bases, V lost 3 bases, and 15 bases had no gene match. The CDR3 runs to 17 residues. General observations from the study: A later analysis linked about 17,000 TCR beta sequences to HLA alleles at 0.05 false discovery rate.

PCR primers comprised 60 Vbeta and 13 Jbeta primers. Sequencing was performed with immunoSEQ multiplex PCR; in TCRdb, only in-frame clones are kept and a portion is missing. The table includes about 140,000 clones, roughly 79% detected once. The chain combines TRBV4-2 with TRBJ2-7; 10 nucleotides agree with TRBD2. The sequenced sample was PBMCs. This TCR was recovered from a woman between 40 and 50 years old in good health and CMV-seronegative. The CDR3 DNA follows: TGTGCCAGCAGCCACGTAAGAGCGGGAGGGCTACCGGGAGAGCAGTACTTC. Protein product: CASSHVRAGGLPGEQYF.